The sequence of this T cell receptor (beta chain) was determined in a study of T cells in tuberculosis. Study-wide context: This South African cohort compared adolescents with or without latent tuberculosis against adults with active tuberculosis.

This clone was detected only a few times. Its specificity is not known. The CDR3 loop spans 14 amino acids. The trim removed 6 bases at V and 3 bases at J, leaving 3 bases unmatched. Germline CDR1 SNHLY, CDR2 FYNNEI. The method was immunoSEQ multiplex PCR; TCRdb's version includes in-frame clones alone and lacks a portion of them. Of 30,000 to 35,000 clones in the sample, around 90% are singletons; the top ten hold around 7.7%. Study-level findings and limits: Smaller distances to GMM-specific TCRs suggested their expansion in active tuberculosis.

This TCR was sampled from a donor between 5 and 29 years old with latent tuberculosis or without tuberculosis infection. Some clones in this sample may be carry-over from other donors' samples. Input material: PBMCs. The chain employs TRBV2 and TRBJ1-2; 11 bases fit TRBD1. The chain's CDR3 is CASSGTGGYYGYTF. CDR3 nucleotide sequence: TGTGCCAGCAGCGGGACAGGGGGATACTATGGCTACACCTTC.